This T cell receptor (beta chain) appears in the sequencing data of a study of T cells in Graves' hyperthyroidism and ophthalmopathy. This clonotype occurred many times. Authors of the study amplified TCR beta CDR3 regions from RNA transcripts. The HTBI set primed first-round TCR CDR3 RT-PCR. TCRdb re-called the multiplex PCR reads through MiXCR, storing one row per CDR3 protein. The sample holds about 200,000 distinct CDR3 sequences; about 15% are singletons and the top ten take about 56%. This receptor was taken from a woman between 50 and 59 years old with Graves' hyperthyroidism. Material for sequencing was blood.

In DNA form, the CDR3 reads TGTGCCAGTAGTGAGGGACTAACAAACTCCTACAATGAGCAGTTCTTC. Protein product: CASSEGLTNSYNEQFF. The chain links TRBV19 to TRBJ2-1; 7 bases line up with TRBD2. J gave up 0 bases and V 5 bases, and 7 bases lay outside the gene matches. Germline values: CDR1 LNHDA, CDR2 SQIVND (reference sequence). The CDR3 has 16 amino acids. Full variable domain (remainder filled in from reference TRBV19 and TRBJ2-1): DGGITQSPKYLFRKEGQNVTLSCEQNLNHDAMYWYRQDPGQGLRLIYYSQIVNDFQKGDIAEGYSVSREKKESFPLTVTSAQKNPTAFYLCASSEGLTNSYNEQFFGPGTRLTVL.